Listed below are T cell receptor beta chains from one sample, sequenced in a study of response to subunit inactivated influenza vaccine. TCRdb analysed the RT-PCR reads with MiXCR anew, one entry per CDR3 protein. The sample lists about 650,000 distinct CDR3 sequences, roughly 14% occurring once. The sample in question was PBMCs from blood, obtained 11 to 12 days after vaccination. The source is a man aged 45 to 65 who received an inactivated influenza vaccine. The CDR3 runs from the conserved cysteine through the conserved F or W. A D gene is named only where the DNA matches it firmly. Not every row has a clone size; where given, it reads once, few, many or a size class.

v_call: TRBV4-2
clone_size: few
d_call: TRBD2
j_call: TRBJ2-3
cdr3_nt: TGTGCCAGCAGCCAAGGGGCGGGAGACACAGATACGCAGTATTTT
cdr3_aa: CASSQGAGDTDTQYF

v_call: TRBV9
clone_size: .
d_call: .
j_call: TRBJ2-3
cdr3_nt: TGTGCCAGCAGCGTAGTGGCAGGGCCATGGGATACGCAGTATTTT
cdr3_aa: CASSVVAGPWDTQYF

v_call: TRBV24-1
clone_size: few
d_call: .
j_call: TRBJ1-5
cdr3_nt: TGTGCCACCAGTGACTCCGGACGGCTCAATCAGCCCCAGCATTTT
cdr3_aa: CATSDSGRLNQPQHF

v_call: TRBV4-3
clone_size: .
d_call: TRBD1
j_call: TRBJ1-1
cdr3_nt: TGCGCCAGCAGCCCCGGGACAGGGTACACTGAAGCTTTCTTT
cdr3_aa: CASSPGTGYTEAFF

v_call: TRBV7-3
clone_size: once
d_call: TRBD1
j_call: TRBJ2-2
cdr3_nt: TGTGCCAGCAGCACCGGGACAGGGGCGAACACCGGGGAGCTGTTTTTT
cdr3_aa: CASSTGTGANTGELFF

v_call: TRBV6-1
clone_size: few
d_call: .
j_call: TRBJ1-2
cdr3_nt: TGTGCCAGCAGTGAAGCTGATAGCTATGGCTACACCTTC
cdr3_aa: CASSEADSYGYTF

v_call: TRBV18
clone_size: once
d_call: .
j_call: TRBJ2-1
cdr3_nt: TGTGCCAGCTCACCAGTGCAGGGAGCCTACAATGAGCAGTTCTTC
cdr3_aa: CASSPVQGAYNEQFF

v_call: TRBV5-1
clone_size: .
d_call: TRBD1
j_call: TRBJ2-5
cdr3_nt: TGCGCCAGCAAGAAACAGGGGGATCGGCGAGAGACCCAGTACTTC
cdr3_aa: CASKKQGDRRETQYF

v_call: TRBV6-5
clone_size: .
d_call: TRBD2
j_call: TRBJ2-7
cdr3_nt: TGTGCCAGCAGTTACTCCGGACTAGCGGGAATCTCCTACGAGCAGTACTTC
cdr3_aa: CASSYSGLAGISYEQYF

v_call: TRBV4-1
clone_size: .
d_call: TRBD1
j_call: TRBJ2-7
cdr3_nt: TGCGCCAGCAGCCAGGGTTTAAACAGGGGTGATGAGCAGTACTTC
cdr3_aa: CASSQGLNRGDEQYF

v_call: TRBV20-1
clone_size: few
d_call: .
j_call: TRBJ2-1
cdr3_nt: TGCAGTGCTAGAATCGGGGGTTCGTACAATGAGCAGTTCTTC
cdr3_aa: CSARIGGSYNEQFF

v_call: TRBV7-2
clone_size: .
d_call: .
j_call: TRBJ1-1
cdr3_nt: TGTGCCAGCAGCTCCCTAGGTCAAGGAAGTGAAGCTTTCTTT
cdr3_aa: CASSSLGQGSEAFF

v_call: TRBV28
clone_size: few
d_call: .
j_call: TRBJ2-2
cdr3_nt: TGTGCCAGCAGTTTTCCCCGGAACGGCGCCGGGGAGCTGTTTTTT
cdr3_aa: CASSFPRNGAGELFF

v_call: TRBV18
clone_size: .
d_call: .
j_call: TRBJ2-5
cdr3_nt: TGTGCCAGCTCACCACTCGGACAGATCCAAGAGACCCAGTACTTC
cdr3_aa: CASSPLGQIQETQYF

v_call: TRBV12-3/TRBV12-4
clone_size: .
d_call: TRBD2
j_call: TRBJ2-1
cdr3_nt: TGTGCCAGCAGTCGACTAGCGGGAGGGGGGAATGAGCAGTTCTTC
cdr3_aa: CASSRLAGGGNEQFF

v_call: TRBV20-1
clone_size: .
d_call: .
j_call: TRBJ2-1
cdr3_nt: TGCAGTGCTGGACAGAACCTCCGAGTCTACAATGAGCAGTTCTTC
cdr3_aa: CSAGQNLRVYNEQFF

v_call: TRBV5-1
clone_size: few
d_call: .
j_call: TRBJ2-7
cdr3_nt: TGCGCCAGCAGCTGGAACCCCATGGGTTCCTCCTACGAGCAGTACTTC
cdr3_aa: CASSWNPMGSSYEQYF

v_call: TRBV7-9
clone_size: many
d_call: .
j_call: TRBJ1-4
cdr3_nt: TGTGCCAGCAGCCGGACGGGCGTTAATGAAAAACTGTTTTTT
cdr3_aa: CASSRTGVNEKLFF

v_call: TRBV7-9
clone_size: .
d_call: .
j_call: TRBJ2-5
cdr3_nt: TGTGCCAGCAGCTCCAGGGACCTAAGAGAGACCCAGTACTTC
cdr3_aa: CASSSRDLRETQYF

v_call: TRBV5-1
clone_size: .
d_call: TRBD1
j_call: TRBJ2-7
cdr3_nt: TGCGCCAGCAGCTGGGACAGGGCGAACGAGCAGTACTTC
cdr3_aa: CASSWDRANEQYF

v_call: TRBV28
clone_size: .
d_call: TRBD1
j_call: TRBJ1-1
cdr3_nt: TGTGCCAGCAGTTCCGGGACAGGGGTACAAGCTTTCTTT
cdr3_aa: CASSSGTGVQAFF

v_call: TRBV6-1
clone_size: .
d_call: .
j_call: TRBJ1-5
cdr3_nt: TGTGCCGTAGGGAATTCGGGCAATCAGCCCCAGCATTTT
cdr3_aa: CAVGNSGNQPQHF

v_call: TRBV6-2/TRBV6-3
clone_size: .
d_call: .
j_call: TRBJ2-7
cdr3_nt: TGTGCCAGCAGTTTGTCCCGATACTACGAGCAGTACTTC
cdr3_aa: CASSLSRYYEQYF

v_call: TRBV25-1
clone_size: few
d_call: TRBD1
j_call: TRBJ2-5
cdr3_nt: TGTGCCAGCAGTACCGACAGGGGCAGAGGGGAGACCCAGTACTTC
cdr3_aa: CASSTDRGRGETQYF

v_call: TRBV7-9
clone_size: many
d_call: .
j_call: TRBJ2-1
cdr3_nt: TGTGCCAGCAGCTCAAGGCTCCCAGGGCGGTGGGATGAGCAGTTCTTC
cdr3_aa: CASSSRLPGRWDEQFF

v_call: TRBV28
clone_size: .
d_call: TRBD2
j_call: TRBJ2-7
cdr3_nt: TGTGCCACCGGACTAGCGGGCTACGAGCAGTACTTC
cdr3_aa: CATGLAGYEQYF

v_call: TRBV20-1
clone_size: .
d_call: .
j_call: TRBJ2-1
cdr3_nt: TGCAGTGCTAGGGGCCCGGGACCAAGCTCCTACAATGAGCAGTTCTTC
cdr3_aa: CSARGPGPSSYNEQFF

v_call: TRBV4-3
clone_size: few
d_call: TRBD2
j_call: TRBJ2-5
cdr3_nt: TGCGCCAGCAGCCAAGATCTGGGGCGGGAGTATGGAGAGACCCAGTACTTC
cdr3_aa: CASSQDLGREYGETQYF

v_call: TRBV7-3
clone_size: .
d_call: .
j_call: TRBJ2-3
cdr3_nt: TGTGCCGGCAGCTCTTTCCCCGCAGATACGCAGTATTTT
cdr3_aa: CAGSSFPADTQYF

v_call: TRBV10-3
clone_size: .
d_call: .
j_call: TRBJ1-2
cdr3_nt: TGTGCCATCAGTGAGTCGGGAGGGAGATCTAACTATGGCTACACCTTC
cdr3_aa: CAISESGGRSNYGYTF

v_call: TRBV18
clone_size: .
d_call: .
j_call: TRBJ2-5
cdr3_nt: TGTGCCAGCTCACCACGGGCGGGGAATAACCAAGAGACCCAGTACTTC
cdr3_aa: CASSPRAGNNQETQYF

v_call: TRBV30
clone_size: .
d_call: .
j_call: TRBJ2-2
cdr3_nt: TGTGCCTGGACCCGAGGACGGAACACCGGGGAGCTGTTTTTT
cdr3_aa: CAWTRGRNTGELFF

v_call: TRBV20-1
clone_size: few
d_call: TRBD2
j_call: TRBJ2-3
cdr3_nt: TGCAGTGCCGCTAGCGGTGTCTCTAGCACAGATACGCAGTATTTT
cdr3_aa: CSAASGVSSTDTQYF